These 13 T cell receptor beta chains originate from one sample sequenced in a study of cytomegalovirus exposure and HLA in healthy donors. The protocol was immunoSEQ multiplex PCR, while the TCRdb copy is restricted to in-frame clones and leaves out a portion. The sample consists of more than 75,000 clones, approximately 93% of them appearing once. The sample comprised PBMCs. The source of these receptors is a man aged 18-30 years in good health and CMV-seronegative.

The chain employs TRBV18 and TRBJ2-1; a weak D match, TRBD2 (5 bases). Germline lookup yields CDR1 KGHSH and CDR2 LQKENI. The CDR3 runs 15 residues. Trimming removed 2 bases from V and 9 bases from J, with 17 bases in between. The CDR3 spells CASSPWESFTAEQFF. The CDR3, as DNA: TGTGCCAGCTCACCATGGGAGAGCTTTACCGCTGAGCAGTTCTTC.

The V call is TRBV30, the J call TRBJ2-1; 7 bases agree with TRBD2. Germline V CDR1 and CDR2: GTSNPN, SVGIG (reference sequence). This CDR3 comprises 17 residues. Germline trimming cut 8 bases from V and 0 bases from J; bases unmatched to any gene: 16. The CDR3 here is CATLGSGRGSSYNEQFF. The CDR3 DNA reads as TGTGCCACACTAGGATCGGGGCGGGGGAGCTCCTACAATGAGCAGTTCTTC. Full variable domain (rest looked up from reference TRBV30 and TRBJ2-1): SQTIHQWPATLVQPVGSPLSLECTVEGTSNPNLYWYRQAAGRGLQLLFYSVGIGQISSEVPQNLSASRPQDRQFILSSKKLLLSDSGFYLCATLGSGRGSSYNEQFFGPGTRLTVL.

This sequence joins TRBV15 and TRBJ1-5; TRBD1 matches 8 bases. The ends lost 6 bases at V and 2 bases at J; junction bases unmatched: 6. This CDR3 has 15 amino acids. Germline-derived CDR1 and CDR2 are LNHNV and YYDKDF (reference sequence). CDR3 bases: TGTGCCACCAGGAGCGACAGGGGAGGCAATCAGCCCCAGCATTTT. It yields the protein CATRSDRGGNQPQHF.

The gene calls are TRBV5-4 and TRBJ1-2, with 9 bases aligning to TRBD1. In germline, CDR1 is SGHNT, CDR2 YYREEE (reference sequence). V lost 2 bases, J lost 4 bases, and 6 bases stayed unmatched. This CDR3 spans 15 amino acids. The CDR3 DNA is TGTGCCAGCAGCTTTACGACAGGGGGAAGCTATGGCTACACCTTC. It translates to CASSFTTGGSYGYTF.

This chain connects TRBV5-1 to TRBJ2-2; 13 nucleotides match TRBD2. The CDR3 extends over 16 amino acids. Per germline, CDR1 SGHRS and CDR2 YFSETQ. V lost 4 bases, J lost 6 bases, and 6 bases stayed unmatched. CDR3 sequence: CASSTTSGGASGELFF. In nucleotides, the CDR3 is TGCGCCAGCAGCACCACTAGCGGGGGGGCGTCCGGGGAGCTGTTTTTT.

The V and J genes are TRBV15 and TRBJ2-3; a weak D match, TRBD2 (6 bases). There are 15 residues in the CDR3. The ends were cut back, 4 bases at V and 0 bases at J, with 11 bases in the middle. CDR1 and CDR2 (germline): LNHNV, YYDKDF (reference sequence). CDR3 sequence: CATSKAGLSTDTQYF. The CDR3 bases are TGTGCCACCAGCAAGGCGGGGTTGAGCACAGATACGCAGTATTTT.

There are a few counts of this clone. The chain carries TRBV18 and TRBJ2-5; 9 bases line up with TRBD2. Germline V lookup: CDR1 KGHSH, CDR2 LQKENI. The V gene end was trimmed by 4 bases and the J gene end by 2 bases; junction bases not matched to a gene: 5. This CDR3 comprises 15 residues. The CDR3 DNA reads TGTGCCAGCTCACATAGCGGGAGCGGTCAAGAGACCCAGTACTTC. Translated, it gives CASSHSGSGQETQYF. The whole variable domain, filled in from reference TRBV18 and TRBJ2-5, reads NAGVMQNPRHLVRRRGQEARLRCSPMKGHSHVYWYRQLPEEGLKFMVYLQKENIIDESGMPKERFSAEFPKEGPSILRIQQVVRGDSAAYFCASSHSGSGQETQYFGPGTRLLVL.

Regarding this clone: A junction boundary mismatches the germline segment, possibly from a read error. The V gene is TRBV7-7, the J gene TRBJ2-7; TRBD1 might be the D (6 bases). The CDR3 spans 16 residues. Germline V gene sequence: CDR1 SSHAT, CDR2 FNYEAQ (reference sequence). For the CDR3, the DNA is TGTGCTAGCAGCCCCCGTGTCAGGGGAATATACTACGAGCAGTACTTC. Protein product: CASSPRVRGIYYEQYF.

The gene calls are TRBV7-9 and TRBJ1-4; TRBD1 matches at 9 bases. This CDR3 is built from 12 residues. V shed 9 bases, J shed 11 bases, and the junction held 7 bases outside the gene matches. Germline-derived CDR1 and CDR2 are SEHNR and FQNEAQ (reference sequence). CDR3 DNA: TGTGCCAGTGGGACAGGGTCGGCGAAACTGTTTTTT. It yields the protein CASGTGSAKLFF.

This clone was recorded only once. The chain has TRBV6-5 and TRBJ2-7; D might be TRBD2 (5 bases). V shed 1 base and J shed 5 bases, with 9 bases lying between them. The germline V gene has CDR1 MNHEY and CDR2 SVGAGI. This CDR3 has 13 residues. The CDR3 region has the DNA TGTGCCAGCAGTTACTGGTTGGGAGACGAGCAGTACTTC. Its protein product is CASSYWLGDEQYF.

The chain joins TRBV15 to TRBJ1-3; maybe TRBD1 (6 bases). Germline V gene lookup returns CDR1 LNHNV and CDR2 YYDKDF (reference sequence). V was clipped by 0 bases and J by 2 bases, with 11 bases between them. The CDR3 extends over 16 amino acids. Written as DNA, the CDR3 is TGTGCCACCAGCAGAGATCATAACAGGGCTGGAAACACCATATATTTT. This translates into CATSRDHNRAGNTIYF. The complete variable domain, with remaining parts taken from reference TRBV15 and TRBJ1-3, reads DAMVIQNPRYQVTQFGKPVTLSCSQTLNHNVMYWYQQKSSQAPKLLFHYYDKDFNNEADTPDNFQSRRPNTSFCFLDIRSPGLGDTAMYLCATSRDHNRAGNTIYFGEGSWLTVV.

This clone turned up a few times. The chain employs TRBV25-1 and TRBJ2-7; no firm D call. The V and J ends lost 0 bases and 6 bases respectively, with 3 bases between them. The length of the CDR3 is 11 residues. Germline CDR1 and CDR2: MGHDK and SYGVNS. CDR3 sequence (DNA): TGTGCCAGCAGTGAATACTCCGAGCAGTACTTC. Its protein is CASSEYSEQYF.

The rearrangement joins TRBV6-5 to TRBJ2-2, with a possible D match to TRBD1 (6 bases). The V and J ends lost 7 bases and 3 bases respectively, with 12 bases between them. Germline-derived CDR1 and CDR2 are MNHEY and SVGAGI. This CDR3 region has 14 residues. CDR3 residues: CASKFRGYTGELFF. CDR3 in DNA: TGTGCCAGCAAGTTCAGGGGCTACACCGGGGAGCTGTTTTTT.